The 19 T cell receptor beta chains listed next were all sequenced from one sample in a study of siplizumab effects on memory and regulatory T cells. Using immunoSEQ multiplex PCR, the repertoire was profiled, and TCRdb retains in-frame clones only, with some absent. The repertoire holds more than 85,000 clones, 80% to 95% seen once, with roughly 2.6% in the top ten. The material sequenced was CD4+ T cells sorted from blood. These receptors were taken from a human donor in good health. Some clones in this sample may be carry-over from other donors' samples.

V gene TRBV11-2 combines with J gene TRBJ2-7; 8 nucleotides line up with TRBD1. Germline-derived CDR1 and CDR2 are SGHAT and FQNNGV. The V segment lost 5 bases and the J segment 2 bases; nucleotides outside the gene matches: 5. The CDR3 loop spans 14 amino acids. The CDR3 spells CASSPLDRAYEQYF. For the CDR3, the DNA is TGTGCCAGCAGCCCACTGGACAGGGCCTACGAGCAGTACTTC.

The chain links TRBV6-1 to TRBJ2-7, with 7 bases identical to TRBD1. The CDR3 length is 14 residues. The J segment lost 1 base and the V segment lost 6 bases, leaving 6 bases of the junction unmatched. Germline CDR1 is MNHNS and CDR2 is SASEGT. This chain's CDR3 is CASRLPGQSYEQYF. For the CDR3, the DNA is TGTGCCAGCAGACTTCCGGGACAGTCCTACGAGCAGTACTTC.

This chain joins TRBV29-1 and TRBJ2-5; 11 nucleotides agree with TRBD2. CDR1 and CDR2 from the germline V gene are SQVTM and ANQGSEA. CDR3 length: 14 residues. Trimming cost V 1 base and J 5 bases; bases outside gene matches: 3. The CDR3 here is CSVEGLAGGETQYF. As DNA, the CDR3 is TGCAGCGTTGAAGGGCTAGCGGGAGGCGAGACCCAGTACTTC.

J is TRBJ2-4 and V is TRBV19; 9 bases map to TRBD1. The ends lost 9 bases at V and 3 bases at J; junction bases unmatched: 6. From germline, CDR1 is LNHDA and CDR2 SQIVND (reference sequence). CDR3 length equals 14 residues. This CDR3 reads CASKDRGDKNIQYF. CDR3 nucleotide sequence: TGTGCCAGCAAAGACAGGGGGGACAAAAACATTCAGTACTTC.

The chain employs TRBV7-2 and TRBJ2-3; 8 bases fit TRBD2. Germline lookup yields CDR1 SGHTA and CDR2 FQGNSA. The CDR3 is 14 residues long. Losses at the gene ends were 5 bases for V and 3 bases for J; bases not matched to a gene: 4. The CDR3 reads CASSQLAATDTQYF. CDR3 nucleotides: TGTGCCAGCAGCCAACTAGCGGCTACAGATACGCAGTATTTT.

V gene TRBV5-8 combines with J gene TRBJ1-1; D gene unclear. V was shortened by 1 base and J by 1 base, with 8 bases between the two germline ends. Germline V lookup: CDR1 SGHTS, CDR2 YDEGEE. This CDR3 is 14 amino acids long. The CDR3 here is CASSLIGQNTEAFF. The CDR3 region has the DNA TGTGCCAGCAGCTTGATAGGGCAGAACACTGAAGCTTTCTTT. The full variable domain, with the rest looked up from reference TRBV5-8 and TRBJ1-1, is EAGVTQSPTHLIKTRGQQATLRCSPISGHTSVYWYQQALGLGLQFLLWYDEGEERNRGNFPPRFSGRQFPNYSSELNVNALELEDSALYLCASSLIGQNTEAFFGQGTRLTVV.

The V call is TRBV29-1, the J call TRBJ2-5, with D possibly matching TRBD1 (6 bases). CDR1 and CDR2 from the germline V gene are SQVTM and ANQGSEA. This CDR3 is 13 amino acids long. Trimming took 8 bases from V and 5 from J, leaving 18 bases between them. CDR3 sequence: CSFQDRLGETQYF. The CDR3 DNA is TGCAGCTTTCAAGACAGGCTCGGGGAGACCCAGTACTTC.

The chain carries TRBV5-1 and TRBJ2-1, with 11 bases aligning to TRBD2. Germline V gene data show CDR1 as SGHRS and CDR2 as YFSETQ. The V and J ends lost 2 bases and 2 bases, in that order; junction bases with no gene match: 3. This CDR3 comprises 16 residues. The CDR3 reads CASSLGLAGAYNEQFF. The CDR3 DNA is TGCGCCAGCAGCTTAGGACTAGCGGGTGCCTACAATGAGCAGTTCTTC.

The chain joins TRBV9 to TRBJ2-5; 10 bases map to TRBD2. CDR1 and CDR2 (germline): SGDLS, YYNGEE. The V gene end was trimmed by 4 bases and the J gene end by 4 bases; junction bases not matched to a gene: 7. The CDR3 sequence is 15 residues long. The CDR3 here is CASSREASGRETQYF. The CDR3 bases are TGTGCCAGCAGCCGAGAGGCTAGCGGGAGAGAGACCCAGTACTTC. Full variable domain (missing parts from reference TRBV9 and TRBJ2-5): DSGVTQTPKHLITATGQRVTLRCSPRSGDLSVYWYQQSLDQGLQFLIQYYNGEERAKGNILERFSAQQFPDLHSELNLSSLELGDSALYFCASSREASGRETQYFGPGTRLLVL.

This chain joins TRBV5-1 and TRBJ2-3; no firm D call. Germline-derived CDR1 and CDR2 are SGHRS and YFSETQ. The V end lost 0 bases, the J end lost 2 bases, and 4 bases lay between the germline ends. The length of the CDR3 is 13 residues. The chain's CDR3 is CASSLGDTDTQYF. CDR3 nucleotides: TGCGCCAGCAGCTTGGGGGACACAGATACGCAGTATTTT.

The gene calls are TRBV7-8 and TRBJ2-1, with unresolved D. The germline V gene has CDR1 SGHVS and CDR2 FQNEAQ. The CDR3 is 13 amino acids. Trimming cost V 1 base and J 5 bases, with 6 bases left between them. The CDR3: CASSLGANNEQFF. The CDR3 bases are TGTGCCAGCAGCTTAGGGGCGAACAATGAGCAGTTCTTC.

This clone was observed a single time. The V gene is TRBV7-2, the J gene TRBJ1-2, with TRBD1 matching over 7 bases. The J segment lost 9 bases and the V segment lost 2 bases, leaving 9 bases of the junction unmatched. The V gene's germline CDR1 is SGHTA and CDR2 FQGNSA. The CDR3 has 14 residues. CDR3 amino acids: CASSLLGQGGSYTF. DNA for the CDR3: TGTGCCAGCAGCTTATTGGGGCAGGGGGGTAGCTACACCTTC. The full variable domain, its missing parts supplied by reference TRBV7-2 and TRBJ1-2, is GAGVSQSPSNKVTEKGKDVELRCDPISGHTALYWYRQSLGQGLEFLIYFQGNSAPDKSGLPSDRFSAERTGGSVSTLTIQRTQQEDSAVYLCASSLLGQGGSYTFGSGTRLTVV.

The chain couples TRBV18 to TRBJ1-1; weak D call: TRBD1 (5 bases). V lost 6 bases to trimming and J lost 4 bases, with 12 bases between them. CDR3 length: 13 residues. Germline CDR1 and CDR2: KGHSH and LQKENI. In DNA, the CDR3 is TGTGCCAGCTCCCACGACAGACTCACTGAAGCTTTCTTT. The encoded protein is CASSHDRLTEAFF.

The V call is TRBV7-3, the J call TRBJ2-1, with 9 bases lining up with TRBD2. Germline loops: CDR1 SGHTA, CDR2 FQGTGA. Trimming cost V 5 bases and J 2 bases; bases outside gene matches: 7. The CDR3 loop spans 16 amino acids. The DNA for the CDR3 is TGTGCCAGCAGCCCCATAGCGGGAGTCGCCTACAATGAGCAGTTCTTC. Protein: CASSPIAGVAYNEQFF.

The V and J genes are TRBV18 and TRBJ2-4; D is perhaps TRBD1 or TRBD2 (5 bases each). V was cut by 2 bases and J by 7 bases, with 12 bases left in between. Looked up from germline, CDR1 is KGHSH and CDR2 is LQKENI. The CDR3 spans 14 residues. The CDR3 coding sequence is TGTGCCAGCTCACCAGACAGCGGTGGGAACATTCAGTACTTC. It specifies CASSPDSGGNIQYF. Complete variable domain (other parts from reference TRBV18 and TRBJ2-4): NAGVMQNPRHLVRRRGQEARLRCSPMKGHSHVYWYRQLPEEGLKFMVYLQKENIIDESGMPKERFSAEFPKEGPSILRIQQVVRGDSAAYFCASSPDSGGNIQYFGAGTRLSVL.

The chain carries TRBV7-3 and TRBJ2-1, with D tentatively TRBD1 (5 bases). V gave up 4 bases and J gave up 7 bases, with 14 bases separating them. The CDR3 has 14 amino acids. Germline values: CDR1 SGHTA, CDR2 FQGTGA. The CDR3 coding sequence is TGTGCCAGCAGCTCAACCAGGGCCCCGAATGAGCAGTTCTTC. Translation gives CASSSTRAPNEQFF.

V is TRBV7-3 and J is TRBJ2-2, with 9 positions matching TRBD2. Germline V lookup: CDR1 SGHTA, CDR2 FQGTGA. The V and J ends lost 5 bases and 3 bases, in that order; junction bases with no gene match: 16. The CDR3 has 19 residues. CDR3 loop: CASSPTSGQTLRDTGELFF. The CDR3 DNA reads TGTGCCAGCAGCCCGACTAGCGGACAAACACTGCGAGACACCGGGGAGCTGTTTTTT.

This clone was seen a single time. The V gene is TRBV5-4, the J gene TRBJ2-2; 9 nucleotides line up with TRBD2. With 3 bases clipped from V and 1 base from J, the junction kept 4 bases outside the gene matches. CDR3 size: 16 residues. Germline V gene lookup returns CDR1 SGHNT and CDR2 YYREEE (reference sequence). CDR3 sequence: CASSWGLAENTGELFF. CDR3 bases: TGTGCCAGCAGCTGGGGACTAGCCGAGAACACCGGGGAGCTGTTTTTT.

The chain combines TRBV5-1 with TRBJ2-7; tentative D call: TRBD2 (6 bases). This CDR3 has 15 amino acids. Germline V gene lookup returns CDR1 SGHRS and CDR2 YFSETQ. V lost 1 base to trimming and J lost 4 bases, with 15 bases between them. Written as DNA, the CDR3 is TGCGCCAGCAGCTTGTCCACTAGCCTGTTATACGAGCAGTACTTC. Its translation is CASSLSTSLLYEQYF.